This T cell receptor beta chain was sequenced for a study of vaccination and CD4 T cells after COVID-19. Study details: Collection of post-COVID samples occurred a median about 98 days after diagnosis, spanning a range of 35 to 161. The authors used overlapping spike peptides from SARS-CoV-2, HCoV-NL63, HCoV-OC43 and HCoV-229E to stimulate cells. Study findings and constraints: Although the median of SARS-CoV-2-reactive clonotypes rose from about 20 to 38, the change was not significant.

There are a few counts of this clonotype. Its target is not known. The Oncomine TCR Beta short-read assay was applied to DNA of cultured CD4+ T cells. TCRdb independently ran MiXCR on the PCR reads; one entry per CDR3 protein. The sample carries about 2,800 distinct CDR3 sequences, more than 35% recorded once. This CDR3 spans 14 amino acids. The V gene's germline CDR1 is SGHRS and CDR2 YFSETQ. V was trimmed by 7 bases and J by 4 bases, leaving 17 bases between them. The treatment is: approximately nine-day PBMC culture with coronavirus spike peptide pools or control peptides (ViraFEST assay). One should note that the unexposed donor's CD4+ T cells were collected before the COVID-19 pandemic (2011-2018).

The chain recombines TRBV5-1 with TRBJ1-1; D remains unclear. The sequencing sample was made of CD4+ T cells from blood, cultured in vitro. The receptor comes from a human donor in good health. The CDR3 coding sequence is TGCGCCAGCCGTGCGGCTGGAGGCGGCACTGAAGCTTTCTTT. Translated, it gives CASRAAGGGTEAFF. Using reference TRBV5-1 and TRBJ1-1 for the parts outside the CDR3, the full variable domain is KAGVTQTPRYLIKTRGQQVTLSCSPISGHRSVSWYQQTPGQGLQFLFEYFSETQRNKGNFPGRFSGRQFSNSRSEMNVSTLELGDSALYLCASRAAGGGTEAFFGQGTRLTVV.